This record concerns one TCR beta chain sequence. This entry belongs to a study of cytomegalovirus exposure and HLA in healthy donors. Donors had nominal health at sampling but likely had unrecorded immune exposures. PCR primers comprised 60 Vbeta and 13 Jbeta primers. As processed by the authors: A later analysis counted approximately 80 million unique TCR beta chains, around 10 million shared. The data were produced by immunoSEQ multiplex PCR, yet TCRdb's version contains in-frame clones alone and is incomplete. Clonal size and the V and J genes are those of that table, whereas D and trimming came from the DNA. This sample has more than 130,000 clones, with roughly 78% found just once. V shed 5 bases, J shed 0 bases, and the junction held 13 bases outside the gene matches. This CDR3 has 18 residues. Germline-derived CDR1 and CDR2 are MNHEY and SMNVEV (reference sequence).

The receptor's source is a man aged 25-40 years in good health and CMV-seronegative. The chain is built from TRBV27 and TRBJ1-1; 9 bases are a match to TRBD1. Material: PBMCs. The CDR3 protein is CASSPGDRANLMNTEAFF. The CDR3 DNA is TGTGCCAGCAGTCCGGGGGACAGGGCTAACCTCATGAACACTGAAGCTTTCTTT.